This is a list of T cell receptor beta chains from one sample in a study of human T cells and chemical hapten exposure. Using its own MiXCR run on the RACE reads, TCRdb lists one record per CDR3 protein. The sample gives approximately 90,000 distinct CDR3 sequences, approximately 11% of which show up once; more than 2% is in the top ten. This specimen consisted of whole blood, obtained in connection with sensitization to the hapten diphenylcyclopropenone (DPC). Receptor source: a middle-aged man with alopecia areata. Some clones in this sample may be carry-over from other donors' samples. The CDR3 runs from the conserved cysteine through the conserved F or W. D genes are given only for firm matches. The listing skips clone size in some rows; elsewhere it reads once, few, many or a size class.

length,V,size,D,J,CDR3,DNA
13,TRBV12-3/TRBV12-4,few,.,TRBJ1-2,CASSQGPLDGHTF,TGTGCCAGCAGCCAGGGTCCCCTGGACGGCCACACCTTC
15,TRBV19,many,.,TRBJ2-2,CASSMEGVSTGELFF,TGTGCCAGTAGTATGGAGGGGGTCAGCACCGGGGAGCTGTTTTTT
13,TRBV12-3/TRBV12-4,.,.,TRBJ2-1,CAKGQGGRDEQFF,TGTGCCAAAGGCCAAGGAGGGCGGGATGAGCAGTTCTTC
13,TRBV28,.,.,TRBJ2-3,CASNGDGTDTQYF,TGTGCCAGCAACGGGGATGGCACAGATACGCAGTATTTT
15,TRBV7-6,few,TRBD2,TRBJ2-3,CASNSGRPRSDTQYF,TGTGCCAGCAACAGCGGGAGGCCCAGGTCAGATACGCAGTATTTT
13,TRBV12-3/TRBV12-4,many,.,TRBJ1-4,CASSPQMEEKLFF,TGTGCCAGCAGTCCCCAAATGGAGGAAAAACTGTTTTTT
16,TRBV12-3/TRBV12-4,many,TRBD1,TRBJ1-2,CASSLETGPANYGYTF,TGTGCCAGCAGTTTAGAGACAGGGCCAGCTAACTATGGCTACACCTTC
11,TRBV3-1,.,.,TRBJ1-2,CASSQDFCYTF,TGTGCCAGCAGCCAAGATTTCTGCTACACCTTC
16,TRBV7-9,.,.,TRBJ2-1,CASRDKRASSYNEQFF,TGTGCCAGCCGAGATAAGCGGGCTAGCTCCTACAATGAGCAGTTCTTC
15,TRBV28,many,TRBD2,TRBJ2-7,CASSLSGLAGGEQYF,TGTGCCAGCAGTTTGTCGGGACTAGCGGGAGGGGAGCAGTACTTC
14,TRBV5-1,few,TRBD2,TRBJ2-5,CATSNGRMEGTQYF,TGCGCCACTTCTAACGGGAGGATGGAAGGGACCCAGTACTTC
16,TRBV28,.,.,TRBJ2-3,CASKEWAGPGTDTQYF,TGTGCCAGCAAGGAGTGGGCGGGGCCCGGCACAGATACGCAGTATTTT
18,TRBV4-2,.,TRBD1,TRBJ2-6,CASSQVRGRGSGANVLTF,TGTGCCAGCAGCCAAGTCAGGGGGCGCGGCTCTGGGGCCAACGTCCTGACTTTC
17,TRBV5-1,many,TRBD2,TRBJ2-5,CASSLGPGPGGQETQYF,TGCGCCAGCAGCTTGGGCCCCGGACCCGGGGGGCAAGAGACCCAGTACTTC
15,TRBV6-2/TRBV6-3,.,.,TRBJ2-7,CASSYAGRIRDEQYF,TGTGCCAGCAGTTACGCAGGGCGGATCCGGGACGAGCAGTACTTC
15,TRBV6-5,many,.,TRBJ1-4,CASSYSVQANGELFF,TGTGCCAGCAGTTACTCCGTACAGGCAAACGGCGAACTGTTTTTT
14,TRBV6-6,.,.,TRBJ1-4,CASTTGQGGEKLFF,TGTGCCAGCACCACGGGCCAGGGAGGCGAAAAACTGTTTTTT
16,TRBV3-1,.,TRBD1,TRBJ1-5,CASSQGTGIDRQPQHF,TGTGCCAGCAGCCAGGGGACAGGGATCGATCGTCAGCCCCAGCATTTT
17,TRBV28,.,TRBD2,TRBJ2-7,CASSLDTSGTDPYEQYF,TGTGCCAGCTCCCTGGATACTAGCGGGACGGACCCATACGAGCAGTACTTC
16,TRBV7-6,few,TRBD1,TRBJ2-3,CASSRTQGAGADTQYF,TGTGCCAGCAGCAGGACACAGGGGGCTGGGGCAGATACGCAGTATTTT
13,TRBV19,once,.,TRBJ2-1,CASSRTPNNDQFF,TGTGCCAGTAGTCGGACTCCTAACAATGACCAGTTCTTC
15,TRBV20-1,.,.,TRBJ1-1,CSATPSDLPNTEAFF,TGCAGTGCTACCCCCTCGGATCTACCGAACACTGAAGCTTTCTTT
13,TRBV7-8,.,.,TRBJ2-5,CASSLVQQETQYF,TGTGCCAGCAGCTTAGTACAGCAAGAGACCCAGTACTTC
16,TRBV15,.,.,TRBJ2-7,CATSSLRAGSSYEQYF,TGTGCCACCAGCAGCCTTCGAGCGGGCAGCTCCTACGAGCAGTACTTC
16,TRBV5-1,few,TRBD1,TRBJ1-4,CASSPADRTSNEKLFF,TGCGCCAGCAGCCCCGCGGACAGGACCTCTAATGAAAAACTGTTTTTT
15,TRBV18,.,.,TRBJ1-4,CASSPPGSTNEKLFF,TGTGCCAGCTCACCACCAGGGTCAACTAATGAAAAACTGTTTTTT
16,TRBV6-6,.,.,TRBJ2-3,CASSYSPIEVADTQYF,TGTGCCAGCAGTTACTCGCCCATTGAGGTGGCAGATACGCAGTATTTT
16,TRBV5-4,.,.,TRBJ2-1,CASSLELVRLYNEQFF,TGTGCCAGCAGCTTGGAATTAGTCCGCCTTTACAATGAGCAGTTCTTC
15,TRBV24-1,few,TRBD2,TRBJ2-2,CATSDPIAGVGELFF,TGTGCCACCAGTGACCCCATAGCGGGAGTTGGGGAGCTGTTTTTT
16,TRBV28,many,.,TRBJ1-1,CASSYAGFGGNTEAFF,TGTGCCAGCAGTTACGCTGGGTTTGGGGGGAACACTGAAGCTTTCTTT
15,TRBV14,many,.,TRBJ1-1,CASSQIDSPNTEAFF,TGTGCCAGCAGCCAAATCGACAGCCCGAACACTGAAGCTTTCTTT
12,TRBV14,.,.,TRBJ1-1,CASSPTGTEAFF,TGTGCCAGCAGCCCCACCGGAACTGAAGCTTTCTTT
12,TRBV6-2/TRBV6-3,.,.,TRBJ2-3,CASKNGPGTQYF,TGTGCCAGCAAAAATGGTCCGGGTACGCAGTATTTT
15,TRBV10-1,few,TRBD2,TRBJ2-1,CASPRTSGNYNEQFF,TGCGCCAGCCCGAGGACTAGCGGGAACTACAATGAGCAGTTCTTC
15,TRBV7-2,few,.,TRBJ2-3,CASSSYRSSTDTQYF,TGTGCCAGCAGCTCCTATCGGAGTAGCACAGATACGCAGTATTTT
12,TRBV10-3,few,.,TRBJ2-7,CAISSDRVEQYF,TGTGCCATCAGCTCAGACCGGGTCGAGCAGTACTTC
13,TRBV2,.,.,TRBJ1-6,CASSGIGNSPLHF,TGTGCCAGCAGTGGGATAGGGAATTCACCCCTCCACTTT
16,TRBV21-1,.,.,TRBJ2-3,CASSRLAGGYTDTQYF,TGTGCCAGCAGCAGGTTAGCGGGAGGCTACACAGATACGCAGTATTTT
14,TRBV7-2,few,.,TRBJ1-4,CASSLASVNEKLFF,TGTGCCAGCAGCTTAGCGTCTGTGAATGAAAAACTGTTTTTT
14,TRBV10-3,.,TRBD2,TRBJ2-1,CAIRPGTSVNEQFF,TGTGCCATCAGACCCGGGACTAGCGTCAATGAGCAGTTCTTC
17,TRBV7-9,.,TRBD2,TRBJ2-1,CASSLDSSGSTYNEQFF,TGTGCCAGCAGCTTAGATTCTAGCGGGAGTACCTACAATGAGCAGTTCTTC
12,TRBV20-1,many,.,TRBJ1-1,CSAGLADTEAFF,TGCAGTGCAGGGTTAGCGGACACTGAAGCTTTCTTT
13,TRBV2,.,.,TRBJ1-2,CASRGTVVYGCTF,TGTGCCAGCAGGGGGACGGTGGTATATGGCTGCACCTTC
14,TRBV20-1,few,TRBD1,TRBJ2-7,CSAREDRAGYEQYF,TGCAGTGCTAGAGAGGACAGGGCGGGCTACGAGCAGTACTTC
14,TRBV19,many,.,TRBJ1-5,CASNPSQGNQPQHF,TGTGCCAGTAACCCTTCACAGGGAAATCAGCCCCAGCATTTT
12,TRBV29-1,.,.,TRBJ2-7,CSVENGGDEQYF,TGCAGCGTTGAAAATGGGGGCGACGAGCAGTACTTC
13,TRBV3-1,few,.,TRBJ2-5,CASSQAFQETQYF,TGTGCCAGCAGCCAAGCCTTCCAAGAGACCCAGTACTTC
14,TRBV18,many,.,TRBJ2-3,CASSPGPILPTQYF,TGTGCCAGCTCACCGGGCCCGATACTTCCGACGCAGTATTTT
14,TRBV6-1,many,.,TRBJ1-6,CASSAGRDNSPLHF,TGTGCCAGCAGTGCTGGCAGGGATAATTCACCCCTCCACTTT
13,TRBV20-1,many,.,TRBJ2-3,CSAGRGSTDTQYF,TGCAGTGCCGGGAGAGGAAGCACAGATACGCAGTATTTT
16,TRBV19,.,.,TRBJ2-6,CASSIDGGTGANVLTF,TGTGCCAGTAGTATAGATGGGGGGACCGGGGCCAACGTCCTGACTTTC
12,TRBV5-1,.,TRBD2,TRBJ2-4,CASCGSLGIQYF,TGCGCCAGCTGCGGGAGTTTAGGCATTCAGTACTTC
15,TRBV27,.,.,TRBJ1-3,CASSSPGHSGNTIYF,TGTGCCAGCAGTTCCCCAGGGCACTCTGGAAACACCATATATTTT
12,TRBV7-2,few,.,TRBJ2-3,CASSMSTDTQYF,TGTGCCAGCAGCATGAGCACAGATACGCAGTATTTT
17,TRBV18,.,TRBD1,TRBJ2-6,CATPVTGGTSGANVLTF,TGTGCCACCCCGGTGACAGGGGGTACCTCTGGGGCCAACGTCCTGACTTTC